This record covers a single T cell receptor (beta chain). As yet, its antigen is unknown. The primer mix had 60 Vbeta and 13 Jbeta primers. This table comes from immunoSEQ multiplex PCR, and its TCRdb copy is limited to in-frame clones, with some not included. This sample's table reports approximately 140,000 clones. This CDR3 is 13 amino acids long. Germline V lookup: CDR1 SGHRS, CDR2 YFSETQ. Trimming stripped 2 bases from V and 4 bases from J, with 9 bases between. The data were obtained in a study of cytomegalovirus exposure and HLA in healthy donors. Healthy bone marrow donors supplied every sample. Overall study results and limits: A later analysis showed TCR association rates differing by HLA locus, peaking at DRB1 and lowest at HLA-C. When a later analysis was performed, an Asian-associated ancestry cluster reportedly had fewer N-insertions than the roughly 730-donor mean.

V is TRBV5-1 and J is TRBJ1-1; D is perhaps TRBD1 (5 bases). The sequenced sample was PBMCs. This receptor was identified in a woman in her forties or fifties in good health and CMV-seronegative. CDR3 nucleotides: TGCGCCAGCAGCTTAACAGGCGGCACTGAAGCTTTCTTT. This gives the protein CASSLTGGTEAFF.